This note documents a single T cell receptor (beta chain) sequence. The antigen is unknown. CDR3 length: 18 residues. Germline CDR1 reads SGDLS; CDR2 reads YYNGEE. Trimming at V came to 4 bases and at J to 1 base, leaving 12 bases not matched to a gene. The test was conducted at deep level. This table comes from immunoSEQ multiplex PCR, and its TCRdb copy is limited to in-frame clones, with some not included. The repertoire consists of some 1.5 million clones, with 98% occurring once and the leading ten covering 0.45%. This specimen belongs to a study of shared clonotypes between healthy human individuals. Broader study findings: Genetic and exposure-history diversity was limited by the small donor number.

Sequencing was performed on naive CD4+ T cells sorted from blood. Stated subset: CD45RA+ positively selected. The TCR comes from a man aged 30 to 45 in good health. The chain joins TRBV9 to TRBJ2-2; 8 nucleotides agree with TRBD1. The CDR3 DNA sequence: TGTGCCAGCAGCCCCCCAGTAAGGACAGGGAAGAACACCGGGGAGCTGTTTTTT. It specifies CASSPPVRTGKNTGELFF.